These 2 T cell receptor beta chains came from one sample sequenced in a study of T cell repertoires in cytomegalovirus infection. TCRdb re-derived calls from the reads in MiXCR, one entry per CDR3 protein. The top ten hold approximately 15% of the sample, which has about 440,000 distinct CDR3 sequences, about a third seen once. The sequenced material came from PBMCs. The origin of the receptors is a human donor in good health (CMV status not recorded). Some clones in this sample may be carry-over from other donors' samples.

The genes are TRBV25-1 and TRBJ2-5, with a tentative D call TRBD2 (7 bases). From germline, CDR1 is MGHDK and CDR2 SYGVNS. V gave up 8 bases and J gave up 2 bases, with 24 bases separating them. The CDR3 contains 17 residues. This chain's CDR3 is CASGRLEGGETQETQYF. CDR3 coding DNA: TGTGCCAGCGGGCGACTAGAAGGGGGGGAGACACAAGAGACCCAGTACTTC.

The chain is built from TRBV20-1 and TRBJ2-3; a possible D gene is TRBD1 (5 bases). There are 13 residues in the CDR3. Trimming removed 6 bases from V and 5 bases from J, with 15 bases in between. Germline V gives CDR1 DFQATT, CDR2 SNEGSKA (reference sequence). The CDR3 DNA reads TGCAGTGCCCGACAGTCTGAGCGAGATACGCAGTATTTT. This encodes CSARQSERDTQYF.